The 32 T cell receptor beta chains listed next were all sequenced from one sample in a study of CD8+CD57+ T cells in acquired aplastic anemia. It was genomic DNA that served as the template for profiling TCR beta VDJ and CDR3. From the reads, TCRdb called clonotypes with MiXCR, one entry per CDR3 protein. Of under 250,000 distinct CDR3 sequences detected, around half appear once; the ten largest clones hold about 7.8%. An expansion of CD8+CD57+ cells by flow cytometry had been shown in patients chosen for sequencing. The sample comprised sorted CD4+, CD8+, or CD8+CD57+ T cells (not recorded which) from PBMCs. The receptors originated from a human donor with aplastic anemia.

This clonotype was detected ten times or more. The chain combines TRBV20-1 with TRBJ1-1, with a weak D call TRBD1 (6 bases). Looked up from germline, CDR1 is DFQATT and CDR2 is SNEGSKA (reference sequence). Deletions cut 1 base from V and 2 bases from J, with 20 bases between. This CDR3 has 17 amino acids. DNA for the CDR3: TGCAGTGCTAGAGGCCGGAGCGGGGGCGCGGTTAACACTGAAGCTTTCTTT. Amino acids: CSARGRSGGAVNTEAFF.

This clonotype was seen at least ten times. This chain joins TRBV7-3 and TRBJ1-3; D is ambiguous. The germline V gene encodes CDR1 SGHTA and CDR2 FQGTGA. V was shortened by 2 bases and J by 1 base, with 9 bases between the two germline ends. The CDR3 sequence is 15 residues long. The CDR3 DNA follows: TGTGCCAGCAGCTTAGAAGGAGGGTCTGGAAACACCATATATTTT. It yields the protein CASSLEGGSGNTIYF.

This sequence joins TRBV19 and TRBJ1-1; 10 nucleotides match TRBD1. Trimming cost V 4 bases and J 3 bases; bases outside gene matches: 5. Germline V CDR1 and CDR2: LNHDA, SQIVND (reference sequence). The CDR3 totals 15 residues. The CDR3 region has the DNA TGTGCCAGTAGTACCCGGGACAGGGGTCACACTGAAGCTTTCTTT. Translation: CASSTRDRGHTEAFF.

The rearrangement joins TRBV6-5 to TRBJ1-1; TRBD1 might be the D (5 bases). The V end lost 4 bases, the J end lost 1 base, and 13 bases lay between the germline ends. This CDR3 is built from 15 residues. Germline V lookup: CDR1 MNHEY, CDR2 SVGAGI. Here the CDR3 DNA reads TGTGCCAGCAGTTTGACAGAAGCATCGAACACTGAAGCTTTCTTT. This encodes CASSLTEASNTEAFF.

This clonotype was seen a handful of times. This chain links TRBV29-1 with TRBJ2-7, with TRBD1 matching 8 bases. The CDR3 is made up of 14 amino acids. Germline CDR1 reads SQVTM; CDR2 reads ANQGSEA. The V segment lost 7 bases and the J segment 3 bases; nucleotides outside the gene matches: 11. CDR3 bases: TGCAGCGCCGATAACAACGACAGGGGCTACGAGCAGTACTTC. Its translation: CSADNNDRGYEQYF.

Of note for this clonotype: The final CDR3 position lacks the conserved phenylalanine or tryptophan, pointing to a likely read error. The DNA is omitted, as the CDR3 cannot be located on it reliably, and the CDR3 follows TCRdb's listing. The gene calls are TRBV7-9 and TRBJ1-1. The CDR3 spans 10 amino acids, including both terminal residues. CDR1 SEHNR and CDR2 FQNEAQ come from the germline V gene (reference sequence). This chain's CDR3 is CASSLVTAFY.

CDR3 region: CASSPRQGWTEQYV. DNA of the CDR3: TGTGCCAGCAGCCCCCGACAGGGATGGACGGAGCAGTACGTC. The chain links TRBV11-2 to TRBJ2-7; 7 bases are a match to TRBD1. Germline CDR1 SGHAT, CDR2 FQNNGV. The V and J ends lost 5 bases and 7 bases, in that order; junction bases with no gene match: 11. The CDR3 covers 14 residues.

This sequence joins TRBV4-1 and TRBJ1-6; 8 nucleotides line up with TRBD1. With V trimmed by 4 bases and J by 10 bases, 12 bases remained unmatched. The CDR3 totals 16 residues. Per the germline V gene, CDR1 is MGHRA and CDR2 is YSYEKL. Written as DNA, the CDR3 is TGCGCCAGCAGCCCCACAGGGGGACGCCGGGGATCACCCCTCCACTTT. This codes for CASSPTGGRRGSPLHF.

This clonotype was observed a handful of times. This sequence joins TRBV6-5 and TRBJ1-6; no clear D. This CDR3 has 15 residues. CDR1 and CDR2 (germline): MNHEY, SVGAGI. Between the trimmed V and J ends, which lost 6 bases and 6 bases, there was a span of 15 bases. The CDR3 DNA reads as TGTGCCAGCAGCCCACAGAGCTCGGCTAATTCACCCCTCCACTTT. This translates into CASSPQSSANSPLHF.

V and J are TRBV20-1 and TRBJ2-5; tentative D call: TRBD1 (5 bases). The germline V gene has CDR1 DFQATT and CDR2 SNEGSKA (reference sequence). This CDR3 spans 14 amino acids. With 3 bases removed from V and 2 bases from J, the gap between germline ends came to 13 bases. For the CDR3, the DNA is TGCAGTGCTAGCGTGGGTAGGGGACAAGAGACCCAGTACTTC. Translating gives CSASVGRGQETQYF.

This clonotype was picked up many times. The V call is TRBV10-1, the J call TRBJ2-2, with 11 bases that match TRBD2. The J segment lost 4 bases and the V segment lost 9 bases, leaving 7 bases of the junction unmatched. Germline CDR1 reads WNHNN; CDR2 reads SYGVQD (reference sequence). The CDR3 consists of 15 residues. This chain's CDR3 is CASSGRAFGTGELFF. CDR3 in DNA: TGCGCCAGTAGCGGGAGGGCCTTTGGCACCGGGGAGCTGTTTTTT.

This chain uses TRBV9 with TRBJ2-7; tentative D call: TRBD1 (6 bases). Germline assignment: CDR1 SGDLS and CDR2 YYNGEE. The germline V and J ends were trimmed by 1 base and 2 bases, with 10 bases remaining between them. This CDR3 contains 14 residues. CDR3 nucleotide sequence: TGTGCCAGCAGCGTATTGGACAGTCCCTACGAGCAGTACTTC. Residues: CASSVLDSPYEQYF.

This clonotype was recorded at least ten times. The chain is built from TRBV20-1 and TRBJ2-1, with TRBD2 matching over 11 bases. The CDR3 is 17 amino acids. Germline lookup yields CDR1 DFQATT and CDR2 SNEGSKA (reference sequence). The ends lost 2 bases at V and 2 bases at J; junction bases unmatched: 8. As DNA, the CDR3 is TGCAGTGCTAGACCGAGTCTAGCGGGAGGTGCCTACAATGAGCAGTTCTTC. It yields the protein CSARPSLAGGAYNEQFF.

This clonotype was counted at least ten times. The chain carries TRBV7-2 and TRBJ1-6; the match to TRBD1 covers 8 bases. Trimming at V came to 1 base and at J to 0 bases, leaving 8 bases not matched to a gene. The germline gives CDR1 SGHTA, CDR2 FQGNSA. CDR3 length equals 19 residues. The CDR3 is CASSLERQGLSSYNSPLHF. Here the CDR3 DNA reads TGTGCCAGCAGCTTAGAAAGACAGGGGTTGAGCTCCTATAATTCACCCCTCCACTTT. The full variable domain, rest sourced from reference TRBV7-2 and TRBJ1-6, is GAGVSQSPSNKVTEKGKDVELRCDPISGHTALYWYRQSLGQGLEFLIYFQGNSAPDKSGLPSDRFSAERTGGSVSTLTIQRTQQEDSAVYLCASSLERQGLSSYNSPLHFGNGTRLTVT.

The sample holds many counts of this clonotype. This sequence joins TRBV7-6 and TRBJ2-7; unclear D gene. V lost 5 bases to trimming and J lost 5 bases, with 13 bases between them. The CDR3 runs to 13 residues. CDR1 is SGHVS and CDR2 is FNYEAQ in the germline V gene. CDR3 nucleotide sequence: TGTGCCAGCAGCCCGGACGTGAGCGACGAGCAGTACTTC. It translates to CASSPDVSDEQYF.

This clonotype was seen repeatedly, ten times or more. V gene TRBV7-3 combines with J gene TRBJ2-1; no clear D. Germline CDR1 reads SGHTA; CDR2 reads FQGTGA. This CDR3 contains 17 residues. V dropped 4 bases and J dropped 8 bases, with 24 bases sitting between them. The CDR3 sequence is CASSSHQLRWNSDEQFF. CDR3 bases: TGTGCCAGCAGCTCCCACCAACTACGATGGAACAGCGATGAGCAGTTCTTC.

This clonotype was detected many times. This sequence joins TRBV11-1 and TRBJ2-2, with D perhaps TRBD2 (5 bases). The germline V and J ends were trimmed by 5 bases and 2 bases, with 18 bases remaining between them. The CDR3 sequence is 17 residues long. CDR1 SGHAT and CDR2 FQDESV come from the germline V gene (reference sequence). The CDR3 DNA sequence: TGTGCCAGCAGCCCATCCTCTAGCAACGGTAACACCGGGGAGCTGTTTTTT. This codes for CASSPSSSNGNTGELFF.

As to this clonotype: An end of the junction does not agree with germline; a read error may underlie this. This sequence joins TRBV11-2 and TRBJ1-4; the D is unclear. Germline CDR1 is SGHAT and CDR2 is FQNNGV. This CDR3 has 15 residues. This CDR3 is CASSQDQVSYNERFF. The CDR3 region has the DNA TGCGCCAGCAGCCAAGATCAAGTCAGCTACAATGAGCGGTTCTTT.

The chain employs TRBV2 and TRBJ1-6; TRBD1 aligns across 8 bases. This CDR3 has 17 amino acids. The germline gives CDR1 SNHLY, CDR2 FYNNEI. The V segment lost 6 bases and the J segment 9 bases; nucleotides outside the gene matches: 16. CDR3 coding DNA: TGTGCCAGCAGCCATCCGGGACAGGAACCAATTAGTTCACCCCTCCACTTT. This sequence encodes CASSHPGQEPISSPLHF.

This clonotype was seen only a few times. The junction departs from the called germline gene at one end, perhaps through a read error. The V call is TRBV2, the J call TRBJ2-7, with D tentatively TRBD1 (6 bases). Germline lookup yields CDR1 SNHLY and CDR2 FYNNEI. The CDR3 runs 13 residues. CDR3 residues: CASRGGRGYKQCF. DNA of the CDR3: TGTGCCAGCAGAGGGGGTCGGGGATACAAGCAGTGCTTC.

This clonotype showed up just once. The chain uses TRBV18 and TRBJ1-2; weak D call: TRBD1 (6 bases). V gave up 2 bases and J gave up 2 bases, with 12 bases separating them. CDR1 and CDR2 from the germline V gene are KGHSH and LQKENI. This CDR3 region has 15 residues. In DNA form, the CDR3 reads TGTGCCAGCTCACCAGAGAGGGGGTTAAACTATGGCTACACCTTC. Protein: CASSPERGLNYGYTF.

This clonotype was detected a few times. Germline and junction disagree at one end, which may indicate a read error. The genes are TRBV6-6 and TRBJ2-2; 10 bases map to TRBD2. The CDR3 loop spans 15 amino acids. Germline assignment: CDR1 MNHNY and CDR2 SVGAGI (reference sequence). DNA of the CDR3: TGTGCCAGCAGTTACTCCACTAGCGGGAACGGGGAGCTGCTTTTT. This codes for CASSYSTSGNGELLF.

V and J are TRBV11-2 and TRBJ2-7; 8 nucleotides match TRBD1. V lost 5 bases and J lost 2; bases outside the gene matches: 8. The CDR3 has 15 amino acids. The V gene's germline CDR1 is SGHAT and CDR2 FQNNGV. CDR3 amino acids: CASSRLPTGAYEQYF. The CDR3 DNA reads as TGTGCCAGCAGCCGACTCCCGACAGGGGCCTACGAGCAGTACTTC.

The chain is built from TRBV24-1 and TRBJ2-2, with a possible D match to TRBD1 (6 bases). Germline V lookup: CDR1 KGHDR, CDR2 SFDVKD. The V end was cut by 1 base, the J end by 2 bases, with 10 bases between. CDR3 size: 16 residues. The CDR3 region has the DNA TGTGCCACCAGTGATTTCAGACAGGCAAACACCGGGGAGCTGTTTTTT. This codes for CATSDFRQANTGELFF.

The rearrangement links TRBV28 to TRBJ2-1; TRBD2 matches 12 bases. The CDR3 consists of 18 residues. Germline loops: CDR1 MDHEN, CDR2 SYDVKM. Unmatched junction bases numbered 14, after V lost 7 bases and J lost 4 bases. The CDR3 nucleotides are TGTGCCAGCATCAACCCGAAGGAACTAGCGGGAGGATACAATGAGCAGTTCTTC. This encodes CASINPKELAGGYNEQFF.

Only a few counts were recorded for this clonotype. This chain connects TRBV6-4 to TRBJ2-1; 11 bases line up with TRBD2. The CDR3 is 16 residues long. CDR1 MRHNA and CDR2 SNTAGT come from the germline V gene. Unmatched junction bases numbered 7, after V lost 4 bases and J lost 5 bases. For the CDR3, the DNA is TGTGCCAGCAGTGTGACCGGGACTAGCGGTCACAATGAGCAGTTCTTC. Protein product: CASSVTGTSGHNEQFF.

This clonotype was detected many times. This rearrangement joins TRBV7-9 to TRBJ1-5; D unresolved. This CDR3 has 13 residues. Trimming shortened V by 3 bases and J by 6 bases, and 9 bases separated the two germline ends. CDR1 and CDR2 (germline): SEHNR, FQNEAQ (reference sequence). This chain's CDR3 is CASSFPGGQPQHF. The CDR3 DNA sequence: TGTGCCAGCAGCTTTCCGGGCGGTCAGCCCCAGCATTTT. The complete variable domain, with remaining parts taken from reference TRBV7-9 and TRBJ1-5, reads DTGVSQNPRHKITKRGQNVTFRCDPISEHNRLYWYRQTLGQGPEFLTYFQNEAQLEKSRLLSDRFSAERPKGSFSTLEIQRTEQGDSAMYLCASSFPGGQPQHFGDGTRLSIL.

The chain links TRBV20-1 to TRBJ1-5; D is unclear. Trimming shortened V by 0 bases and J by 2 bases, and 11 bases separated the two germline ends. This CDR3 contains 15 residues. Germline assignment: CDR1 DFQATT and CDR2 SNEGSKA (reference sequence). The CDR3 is CSARDSFFGNQPQHF. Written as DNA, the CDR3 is TGCAGTGCTAGAGACAGCTTTTTCGGCAATCAGCCCCAGCATTTT.

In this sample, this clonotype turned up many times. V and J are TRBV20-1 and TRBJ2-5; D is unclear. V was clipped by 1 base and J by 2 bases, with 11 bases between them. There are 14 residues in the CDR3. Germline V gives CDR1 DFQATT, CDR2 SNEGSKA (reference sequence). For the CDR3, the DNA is TGCAGTGCTAGAGTTGGTAGCCCTCAAGAGACCCAGTACTTC. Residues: CSARVGSPQETQYF.

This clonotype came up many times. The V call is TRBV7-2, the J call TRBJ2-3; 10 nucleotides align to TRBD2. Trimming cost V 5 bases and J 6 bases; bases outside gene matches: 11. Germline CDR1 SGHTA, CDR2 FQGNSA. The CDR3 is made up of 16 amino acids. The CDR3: CASSAKPGLAFDTQYF. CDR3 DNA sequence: TGTGCCAGCAGCGCAAAACCGGGACTAGCGTTTGATACGCAGTATTTT. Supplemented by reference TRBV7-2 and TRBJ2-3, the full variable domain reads GAGVSQSPSNKVTEKGKDVELRCDPISGHTALYWYRQSLGQGLEFLIYFQGNSAPDKSGLPSDRFSAERTGGSVSTLTIQRTQQEDSAVYLCASSAKPGLAFDTQYFGPGTRLTVL.

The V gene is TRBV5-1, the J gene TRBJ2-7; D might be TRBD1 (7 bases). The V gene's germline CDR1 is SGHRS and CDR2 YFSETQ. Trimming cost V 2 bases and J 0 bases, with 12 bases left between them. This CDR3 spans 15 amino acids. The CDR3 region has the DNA TGCGCCAGCAGCTTTCGACAGGGAGGCTCCTACGAGCAGTACTTC. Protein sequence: CASSFRQGGSYEQYF.

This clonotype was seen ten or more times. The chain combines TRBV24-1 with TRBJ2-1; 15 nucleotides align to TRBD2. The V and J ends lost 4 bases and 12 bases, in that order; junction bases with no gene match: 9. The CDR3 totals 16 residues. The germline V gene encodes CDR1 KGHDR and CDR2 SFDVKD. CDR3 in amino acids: CATSEPGLAGGKRQFF. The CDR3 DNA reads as TGTGCCACCAGTGAACCGGGACTAGCGGGAGGTAAAAGGCAGTTCTTC.